These 20 T cell receptor beta chains originate from one sample sequenced in a study of blood T cell repertoires in COVID-19. Produced via immunoSEQ multiplex PCR; TCRdb's table is partial and in-frame only. The table shows 250,000 to 300,000 clones, with just under 90% occurring only once. Sequencing used peripheral blood. The receptors here all came from a woman in her forties or fifties with COVID-19, enrolled during active disease.

J is TRBJ2-1 and V is TRBV5-1; TRBD2 aligns across 13 bases. The junction had 4 bases not matched to a gene; V was cut back by 3 bases and J by 4 bases. Germline-derived CDR1 and CDR2 are SGHRS and YFSETQ. This CDR3 contains 16 residues. The chain's CDR3 is CASSSEGLAGYNEQFF. The CDR3 DNA reads as TGCGCCAGCAGCTCGGAGGGACTAGCGGGATACAATGAGCAGTTCTTC.

The genes are TRBV10-1 and TRBJ2-2; 7 bases are shared with TRBD2. V shed 8 bases and J 5 bases; nucleotides not matched to a gene: 2. This CDR3 is 12 amino acids long. Germline loops: CDR1 WNHNN, CDR2 SYGVQD (reference sequence). CDR3 nucleotide sequence: TGCGCCAGCGGACTAGTGACCGGGGAGCTGTTTTTT. This translates into CASGLVTGELFF.

The chain recombines TRBV15 with TRBJ2-5; 7 bases are shared with TRBD2. The V and J ends lost 3 bases and 5 bases, in that order; junction bases with no gene match: 6. The CDR3 extends over 14 amino acids. CDR1 is LNHNV and CDR2 is YYDKDF in the germline V gene (reference sequence). The CDR3 DNA reads TGTGCCACCAGCAGTGGGGGGAGGGGTGAGACCCAGTACTTC. Translating it yields CATSSGGRGETQYF.

The V gene is TRBV9, the J gene TRBJ2-7; perhaps TRBD1 as D (6 bases). The germline V and J ends were trimmed by 0 bases and 3 bases, with 10 bases remaining between them. Germline V lookup: CDR1 SGDLS, CDR2 YYNGEE. The CDR3 runs to 14 residues. The CDR3 nucleotides are TGTGCCAGCAGCGTAGATGGGGGCCGCTACGAGCAGTACTTC. Translating it yields CASSVDGGRYEQYF.

This rearrangement joins TRBV29-1 to TRBJ2-7, with 8 bases aligning to TRBD1. V was pared by 1 base and J by 6 bases, with 8 bases of the junction left unmatched. This CDR3 is 14 amino acids long. Germline V gene sequence: CDR1 SQVTM, CDR2 ANQGSEA. The CDR3 here is CSVEGGQGASEQYF. DNA for the CDR3: TGCAGCGTTGAAGGGGGCCAGGGGGCTAGCGAGCAGTACTTC.

The chain is built from TRBV3-1 (or the pseudogene TRBV3-2) and TRBJ1-1; 7 positions match TRBD1. The CDR3 is 14 amino acids. CDR1 LGHDT and CDR2 YNNKEL come from the germline V gene (reference sequence). V was pared by 1 base and J by 5 bases, with 4 bases of the junction left unmatched. CDR3 bases: TGTGCCAGCAGCCAAGGGGGCAGGGGGACTGAAGCTTTCTTT. Translation: CASSQGGRGTEAFF.

The V call is TRBV30, the J call TRBJ2-2; 9 bases are a match to TRBD1. Germline values: CDR1 GTSNPN, CDR2 SVGIG (reference sequence). The V segment lost 8 bases and the J segment 5 bases; nucleotides outside the gene matches: 9. CDR3 length: 14 amino acids. CDR3 region: CARDRELRTGELFF. The CDR3 bases are TGTGCCCGGGACAGGGAGCTTCGGACCGGGGAGCTGTTTTTT.

V and J are TRBV30 and TRBJ2-1; 7 nucleotides agree with TRBD2. V trimming: 2 bases; J trimming: 8 bases; junction bases outside the gene matches: 6. The CDR3 is made up of 13 amino acids. CDR1 and CDR2 from the germline V gene are GTSNPN and SVGIG (reference sequence). Here the CDR3 reads CAWSPGLGYEQFF. As DNA, the CDR3 is TGTGCCTGGAGTCCCGGACTAGGATATGAGCAGTTCTTC. The full variable domain, rest sourced from reference TRBV30 and TRBJ2-1, is SQTIHQWPATLVQPVGSPLSLECTVEGTSNPNLYWYRQAAGRGLQLLFYSVGIGQISSEVPQNLSASRPQDRQFILSSKKLLLSDSGFYLCAWSPGLGYEQFFGPGTRLTVL.

The chain has TRBV7-3 and TRBJ1-1; D is unresolved. The CDR3 runs 13 residues. The germline V gene encodes CDR1 SGHTA and CDR2 FQGTGA. V lost 0 bases, J lost 1 base, and 3 bases lay in between. CDR3 sequence (DNA): TGTGCCAGCAGCTTAACCCAGAACACTGAAGCTTTCTTT. Translated: CASSLTQNTEAFF. The full variable domain, in which reference TRBV7-3 and TRBJ1-1 provide the parts outside the CDR3, is GAGVSQTPSNKVTEKGKYVELRCDPISGHTALYWYRQSLGQGPEFLIYFQGTGAADDSGLPNDRFFAVRPEGSVSTLKIQRTERGDSAVYLCASSLTQNTEAFFGQGTRLTVV.

A remark on this clone: One end of the junction is discordant with germline, which a read error may explain. The V call is TRBV5-4, the J call TRBJ2-7, with TRBD1 identical over 10 bases. Per the germline V gene, CDR1 is SGHNT and CDR2 is YYREEE (reference sequence). CDR3 length equals 15 residues. The CDR3 DNA sequence: TGTGCCAGCAGATTGGGACAGGGGCCAACCTACGAGCAGTACTTC. This gives the protein CASRLGQGPTYEQYF.

As for this clone: This CDR3 is also generated by other DNA sequences in the sample. The V gene is TRBV7-9, the J gene TRBJ2-6; TRBD1 might be the D (5 bases). Trimming shortened V by 2 bases and J by 3 bases, and 8 bases separated the two germline ends. The germline gives CDR1 SEHNR, CDR2 FQNEAQ (reference sequence). The CDR3 has 15 residues. The CDR3 spells CASSLRGSGANVLTF. The DNA for the CDR3 is TGTGCCAGCAGCTTAAGGGGCAGTGGGGCCAACGTCCTGACTTTC.

The V call is TRBV19, the J call TRBJ1-1; a possible D gene is TRBD1 (5 bases). V was trimmed by 3 bases and J by 0 bases, leaving 14 bases between them. Germline V CDR1 and CDR2: LNHDA, SQIVND (reference sequence). This CDR3 region has 16 residues. This chain's CDR3 is CASSIIAGPMNTEAFF. The DNA for the CDR3 is TGTGCCAGTAGTATCATCGCAGGGCCCATGAACACTGAAGCTTTCTTT.

This chain uses TRBV7-6 with TRBJ2-2; 10 bases align to TRBD1. Per the germline V gene, CDR1 is SGHVS and CDR2 is FNYEAQ. The CDR3 loop spans 15 amino acids. V shed 7 bases, J shed 5 bases, and the junction held 7 bases outside the gene matches. The CDR3 loop reads CASKSTGGYTGELFF. CDR3 DNA: TGTGCCAGCAAGTCGACAGGGGGCTATACCGGGGAGCTGTTTTTT.

This chain uses TRBV18 with TRBJ2-7, with 8 bases aligning to TRBD2. Looked up from germline, CDR1 is KGHSH and CDR2 is LQKENI. V was clipped by 3 bases and J by 6 bases; unmatched bases: 7. The CDR3 length is 14 residues. The DNA of the CDR3 is TGTGCCAGCTCACCTCAAGCGGGAGAAACCGAGCAGTACTTC. This translates into CASSPQAGETEQYF.

The chain has TRBV6-5 and TRBJ1-6, with a weak D call TRBD1 (6 bases). CDR3 length: 15 residues. The germline V gene has CDR1 MNHEY and CDR2 SVGAGI. V was trimmed by 0 bases and J by 10 bases, leaving 13 bases between them. As DNA, the CDR3 is TGTGCCAGCAGTTACTCAAACAGGGCTCGGTCACCCCTCCACTTT. Its translation: CASSYSNRARSPLHF.

This clone was seen once. V gene TRBV5-1 combines with J gene TRBJ2-1; weak D call: TRBD2 (6 bases). Germline CDR1 SGHRS, CDR2 YFSETQ. The V and J ends lost 2 bases and 0 bases respectively, with 21 bases between them. The CDR3 has 19 residues. CDR3 sequence reads: CASSFALARPSFSYNEQFF. The CDR3 bases are TGCGCCAGCAGCTTCGCACTAGCTCGGCCCAGCTTCTCCTACAATGAGCAGTTCTTC. The full variable domain, rest sourced from reference TRBV5-1 and TRBJ2-1, is KAGVTQTPRYLIKTRGQQVTLSCSPISGHRSVSWYQQTPGQGLQFLFEYFSETQRNKGNFPGRFSGRQFSNSRSEMNVSTLELGDSALYLCASSFALARPSFSYNEQFFGPGTRLTVL.

This clone was picked up one time. The gene calls are TRBV2 and TRBJ1-2; D remains ambiguous. Trimming cost V 4 bases and J 4 bases, with 16 bases left between them. CDR1 and CDR2 from the germline V gene are SNHLY and FYNNEI. This CDR3 contains 15 residues. The CDR3 bases are TGTGCCAGCAGTGTTTTTAGTTCAGGCAGCTATGGCTACACCTTC. This encodes CASSVFSSGSYGYTF.

The chain carries TRBV5-1 and TRBJ2-3; TRBD2 aligns across 12 bases. V gave up 4 bases and J gave up 3 bases; unmatched junction bases: 9. Germline assignment: CDR1 SGHRS and CDR2 YFSETQ. This CDR3 is 17 amino acids long. The CDR3 DNA follows: TGCGCCAGCAGCCCCGCTAGGACTAGCGGGATGACAGATACGCAGTATTTT. This codes for CASSPARTSGMTDTQYF. Drawing the rest from reference TRBV5-1 and TRBJ2-3, the complete variable domain is KAGVTQTPRYLIKTRGQQVTLSCSPISGHRSVSWYQQTPGQGLQFLFEYFSETQRNKGNFPGRFSGRQFSNSRSEMNVSTLELGDSALYLCASSPARTSGMTDTQYFGPGTRLTVL.

V gene TRBV6-4 combines with J gene TRBJ2-3; no definite D call. V was trimmed by 2 bases and J by 0 bases, leaving 9 bases between them. CDR1 and CDR2 (germline): MRHNA, SNTAGT. This CDR3 contains 15 residues. The CDR3 nucleotides read TGTGCCAGCAGTGACCGCTACCCCAGCACAGATACGCAGTATTTT. Its protein is CASSDRYPSTDTQYF.

This rearrangement joins TRBV7-8 to TRBJ1-2; tentatively, D is TRBD1 (6 bases). CDR3 size: 16 residues. V lost 5 bases, J lost 2 bases, and 18 bases lay in between. Germline V gene lookup returns CDR1 SGHVS and CDR2 FQNEAQ. The CDR3 spells CASSGEKWTANYGYTF. The CDR3 DNA follows: TGTGCCAGCAGCGGAGAAAAATGGACAGCCAACTATGGCTACACCTTC. Full variable domain (outside the CDR3, taken from reference TRBV7-8 and TRBJ1-2): GAGVSQSPRYKVAKRGQDVALRCDPISGHVSLFWYQQALGQGPEFLTYFQNEAQLDKSGLPSDRFFAERPEGSVSTLKIQRTQQEDSAVYLCASSGEKWTANYGYTFGSGTRLTVV.